This T cell receptor beta chain was found in a study of blood T cell repertoires in COVID-19. The count of this clone is one. The V and J ends lost 0 bases and 7 bases respectively, with 10 bases between them. The CDR3 loop spans 14 amino acids. Looked up from germline, CDR1 is MDHEN and CDR2 is SYDVKM. Methods used by the authors: Cell counts per sample came from amplifying reference gene primers. Clones were sequenced by immunoSEQ multiplex PCR, and TCRdb holds only the in-frame ones, with some missing. The DNA gave D and trimming, while V, J and clone size come from that table. The sample has a few hundred thousand clones; roughly 84% are singletons.

The sequenced sample was PBMCs or T cells enriched from blood (not recorded which). This clonotype originated in a woman aged 40-49 years who had recovered from COVID-19. This chain joins TRBV28 and TRBJ1-5, with a possible D match to TRBD1 (5 bases). This CDR3 is CASSLWSGGQPQHF. The CDR3 DNA follows: TGTGCCAGCAGTTTATGGAGTGGGGGGCAGCCCCAGCATTTT.